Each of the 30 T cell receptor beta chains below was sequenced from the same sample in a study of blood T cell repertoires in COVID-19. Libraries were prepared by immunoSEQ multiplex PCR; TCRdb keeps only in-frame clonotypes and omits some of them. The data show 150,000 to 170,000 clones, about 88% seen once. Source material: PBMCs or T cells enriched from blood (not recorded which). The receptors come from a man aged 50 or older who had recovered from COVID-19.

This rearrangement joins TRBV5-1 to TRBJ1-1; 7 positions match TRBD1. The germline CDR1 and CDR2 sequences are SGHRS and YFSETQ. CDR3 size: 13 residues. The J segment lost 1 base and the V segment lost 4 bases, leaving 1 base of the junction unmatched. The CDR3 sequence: CASSNRGNTEAFF. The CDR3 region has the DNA TGCGCCAGCAGCAACAGGGGGAACACTGAAGCTTTCTTT.

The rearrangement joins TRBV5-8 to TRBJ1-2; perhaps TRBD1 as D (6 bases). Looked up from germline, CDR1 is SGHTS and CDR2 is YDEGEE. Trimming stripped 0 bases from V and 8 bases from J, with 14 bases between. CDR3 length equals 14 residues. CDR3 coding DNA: TGTGCCAGCAGCTTGGGAAGGGGGGGCTACGGCTACACCTTC. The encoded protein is CASSLGRGGYGYTF.

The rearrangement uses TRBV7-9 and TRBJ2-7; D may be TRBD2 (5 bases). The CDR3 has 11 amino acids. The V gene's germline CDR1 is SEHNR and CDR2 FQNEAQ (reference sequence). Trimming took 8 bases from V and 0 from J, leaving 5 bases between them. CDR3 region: CASGLSYEQYF. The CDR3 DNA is TGTGCCAGCGGACTCTCCTACGAGCAGTACTTC. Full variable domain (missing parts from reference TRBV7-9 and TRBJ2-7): DTGVSQNPRHKITKRGQNVTFRCDPISEHNRLYWYRQTLGQGPEFLTYFQNEAQLEKSRLLSDRFSAERPKGSFSTLEIQRTEQGDSAMYLCASGLSYEQYFGPGTRLTVT.

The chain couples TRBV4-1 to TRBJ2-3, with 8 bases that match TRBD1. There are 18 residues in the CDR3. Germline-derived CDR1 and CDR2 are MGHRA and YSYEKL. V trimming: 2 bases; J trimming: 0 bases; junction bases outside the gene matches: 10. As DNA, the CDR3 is TGCGCCAGCAGCCAACCCTGGGACAGGCGAACTAGCACAGATACGCAGTATTTT. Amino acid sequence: CASSQPWDRRTSTDTQYF.

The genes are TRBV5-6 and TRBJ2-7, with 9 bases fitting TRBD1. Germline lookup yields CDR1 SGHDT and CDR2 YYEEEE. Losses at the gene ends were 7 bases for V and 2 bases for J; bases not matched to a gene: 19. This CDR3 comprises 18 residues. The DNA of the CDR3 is TGTGCCAGCGTCTACCGCAGGACAGGGGCTTCTGTCACCTACGAGCAGTACTTC. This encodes CASVYRRTGASVTYEQYF.

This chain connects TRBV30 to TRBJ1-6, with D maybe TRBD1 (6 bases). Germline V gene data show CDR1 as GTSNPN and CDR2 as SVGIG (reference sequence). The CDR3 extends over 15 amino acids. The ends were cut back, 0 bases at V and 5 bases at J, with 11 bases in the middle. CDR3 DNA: TGTGCCTGGAGTGTCTGGGGGGGCCATAATTCACCCCTCCACTTT. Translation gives CAWSVWGGHNSPLHF.

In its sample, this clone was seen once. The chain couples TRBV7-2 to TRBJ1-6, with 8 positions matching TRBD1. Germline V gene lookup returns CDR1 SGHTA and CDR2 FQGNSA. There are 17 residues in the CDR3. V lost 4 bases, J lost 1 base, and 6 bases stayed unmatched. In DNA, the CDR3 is TGTGCCAGCAGCTACTGGCAGGGGGCATCCTATAATTCACCCCTCCACTTT. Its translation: CASSYWQGASYNSPLHF.

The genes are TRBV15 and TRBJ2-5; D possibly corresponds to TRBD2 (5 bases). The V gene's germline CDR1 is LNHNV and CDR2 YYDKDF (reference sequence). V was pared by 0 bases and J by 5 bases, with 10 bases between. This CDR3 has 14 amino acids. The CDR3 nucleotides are TGTGCCACCAGCAGAGATGTGGAGGCCGAGACCCAGTACTTC. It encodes CATSRDVEAETQYF.

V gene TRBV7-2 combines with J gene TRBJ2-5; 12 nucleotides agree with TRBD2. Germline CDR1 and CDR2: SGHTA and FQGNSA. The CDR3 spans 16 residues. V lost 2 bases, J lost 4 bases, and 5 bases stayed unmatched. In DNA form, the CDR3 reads TGTGCCAGCAGCTTACTAGCGGGGGGGCGTCGAGAGACCCAGTACTTC. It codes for CASSLLAGGRRETQYF. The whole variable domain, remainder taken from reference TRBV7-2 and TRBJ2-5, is GAGVSQSPSNKVTEKGKDVELRCDPISGHTALYWYRQSLGQGLEFLIYFQGNSAPDKSGLPSDRFSAERTGGSVSTLTIQRTQQEDSAVYLCASSLLAGGRRETQYFGPGTRLLVL.

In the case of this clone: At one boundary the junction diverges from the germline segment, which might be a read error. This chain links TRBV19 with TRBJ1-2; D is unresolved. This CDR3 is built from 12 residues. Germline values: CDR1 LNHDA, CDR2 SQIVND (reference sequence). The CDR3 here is CASSIDRRVLLF. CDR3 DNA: TGTGCCAGTAGTATAGATAGGAGGGTTCTCCTCTTC.

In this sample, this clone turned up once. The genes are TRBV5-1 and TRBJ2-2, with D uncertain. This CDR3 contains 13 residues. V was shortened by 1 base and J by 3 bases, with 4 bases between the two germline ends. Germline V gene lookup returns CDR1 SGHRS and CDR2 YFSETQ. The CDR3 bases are TGCGCCAGCAGCTTGACATACACCGGGGAGCTGTTTTTT. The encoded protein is CASSLTYTGELFF. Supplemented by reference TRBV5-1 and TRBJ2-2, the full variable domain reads KAGVTQTPRYLIKTRGQQVTLSCSPISGHRSVSWYQQTPGQGLQFLFEYFSETQRNKGNFPGRFSGRQFSNSRSEMNVSTLELGDSALYLCASSLTYTGELFFGEGSRLTVL.

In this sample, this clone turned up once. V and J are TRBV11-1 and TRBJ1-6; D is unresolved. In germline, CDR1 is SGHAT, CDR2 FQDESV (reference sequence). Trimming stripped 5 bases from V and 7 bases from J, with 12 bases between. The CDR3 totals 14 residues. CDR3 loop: CASSRTSSNSPLHF. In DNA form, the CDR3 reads TGTGCCAGCAGCCGTACTTCATCGAATTCACCCCTCCACTTT.

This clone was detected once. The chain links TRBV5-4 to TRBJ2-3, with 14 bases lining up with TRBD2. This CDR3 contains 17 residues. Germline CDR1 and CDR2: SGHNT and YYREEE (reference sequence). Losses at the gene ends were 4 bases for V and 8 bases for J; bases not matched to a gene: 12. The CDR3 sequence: CASSPRTSGGHGGTQYF. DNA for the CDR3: TGTGCCAGCAGCCCAAGGACTAGCGGGGGGCATGGGGGTACGCAGTATTTT.

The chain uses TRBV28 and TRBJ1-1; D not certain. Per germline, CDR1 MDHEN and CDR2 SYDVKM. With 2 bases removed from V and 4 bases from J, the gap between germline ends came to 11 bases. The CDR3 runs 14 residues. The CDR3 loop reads CASSLEILRTEAFF. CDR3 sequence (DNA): TGTGCCAGCAGTTTAGAGATATTGCGCACTGAAGCTTTCTTT. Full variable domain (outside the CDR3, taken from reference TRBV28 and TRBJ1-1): DVKVTQSSRYLVKRTGEKVFLECVQDMDHENMFWYRQDPGLGLRLIYFSYDVKMKEKGDIPEGYSVSREKKERFSLILESASTNQTSMYLCASSLEILRTEAFFGQGTRLTVV.

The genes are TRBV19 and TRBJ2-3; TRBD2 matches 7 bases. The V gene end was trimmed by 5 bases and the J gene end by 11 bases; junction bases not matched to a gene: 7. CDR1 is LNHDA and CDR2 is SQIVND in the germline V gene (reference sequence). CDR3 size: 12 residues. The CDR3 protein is CASSLSSGLQYF. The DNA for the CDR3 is TGTGCCAGTAGTCTTTCTAGCGGTTTGCAGTATTTT.

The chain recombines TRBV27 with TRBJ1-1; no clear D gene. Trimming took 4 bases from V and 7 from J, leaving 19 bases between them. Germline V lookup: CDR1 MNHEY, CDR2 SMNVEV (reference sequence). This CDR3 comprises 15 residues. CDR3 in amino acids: CASSSSRVGGDEAFF. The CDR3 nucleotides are TGTGCCAGCAGTTCTAGCCGGGTCGGCGGCGATGAAGCTTTCTTT.

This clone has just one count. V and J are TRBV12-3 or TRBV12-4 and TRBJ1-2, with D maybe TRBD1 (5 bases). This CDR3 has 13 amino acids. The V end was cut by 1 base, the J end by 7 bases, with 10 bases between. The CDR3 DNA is TGTGCCAGCAGTTTAGGACAGCTCACTGGCTACACCTTC. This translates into CASSLGQLTGYTF.

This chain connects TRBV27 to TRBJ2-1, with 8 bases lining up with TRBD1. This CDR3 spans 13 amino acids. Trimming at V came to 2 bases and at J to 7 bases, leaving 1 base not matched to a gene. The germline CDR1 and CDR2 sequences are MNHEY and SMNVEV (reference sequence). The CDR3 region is CASSLRQGNEQFF. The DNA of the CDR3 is TGTGCCAGCAGTTTACGACAGGGGAATGAGCAGTTCTTC.

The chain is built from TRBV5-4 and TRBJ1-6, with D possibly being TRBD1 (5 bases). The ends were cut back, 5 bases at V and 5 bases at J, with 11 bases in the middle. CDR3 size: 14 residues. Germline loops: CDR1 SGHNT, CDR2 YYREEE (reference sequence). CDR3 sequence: CASRSRDNNSPLHF. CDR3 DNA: TGTGCCAGCAGATCCAGGGATAATAATTCACCCCTCCACTTT.

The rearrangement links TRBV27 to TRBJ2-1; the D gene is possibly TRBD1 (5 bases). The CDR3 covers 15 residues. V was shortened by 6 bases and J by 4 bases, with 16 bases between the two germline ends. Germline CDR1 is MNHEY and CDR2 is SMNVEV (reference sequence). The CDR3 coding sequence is TGTGCCAGCAGCAACCTAGGGGCAAGATACAATGAGCAGTTCTTC. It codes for CASSNLGARYNEQFF.

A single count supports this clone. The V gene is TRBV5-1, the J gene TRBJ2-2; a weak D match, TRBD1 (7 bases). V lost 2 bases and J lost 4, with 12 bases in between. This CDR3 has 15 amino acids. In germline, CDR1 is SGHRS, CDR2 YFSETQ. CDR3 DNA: TGCGCCAGCAGCTTCGGGACAGCGGGCACCGGGGAGCTGTTTTTT. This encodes CASSFGTAGTGELFF.

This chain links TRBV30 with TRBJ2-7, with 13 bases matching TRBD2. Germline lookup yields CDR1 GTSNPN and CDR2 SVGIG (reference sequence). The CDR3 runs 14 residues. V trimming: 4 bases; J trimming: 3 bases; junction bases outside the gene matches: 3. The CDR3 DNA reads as TGTGCCTGGAAGGGACTAGCGGGGAGCTACGAGCAGTACTTC. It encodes CAWKGLAGSYEQYF.

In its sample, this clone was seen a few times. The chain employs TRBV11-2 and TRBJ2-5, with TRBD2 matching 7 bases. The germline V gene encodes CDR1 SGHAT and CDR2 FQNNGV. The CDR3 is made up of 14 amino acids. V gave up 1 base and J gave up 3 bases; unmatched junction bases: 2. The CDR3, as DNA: TGTGCCAGCAGCTTAGTGCGGGGGAAAGAGACCCAGTACTTC. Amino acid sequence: CASSLVRGKETQYF.

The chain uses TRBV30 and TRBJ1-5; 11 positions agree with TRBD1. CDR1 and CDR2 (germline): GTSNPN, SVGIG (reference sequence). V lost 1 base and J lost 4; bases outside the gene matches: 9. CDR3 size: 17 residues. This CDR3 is CAWSGGQGAAGNQPQHF. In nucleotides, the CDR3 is TGTGCCTGGAGTGGAGGACAGGGGGCGGCGGGAAATCAGCCCCAGCATTTT.

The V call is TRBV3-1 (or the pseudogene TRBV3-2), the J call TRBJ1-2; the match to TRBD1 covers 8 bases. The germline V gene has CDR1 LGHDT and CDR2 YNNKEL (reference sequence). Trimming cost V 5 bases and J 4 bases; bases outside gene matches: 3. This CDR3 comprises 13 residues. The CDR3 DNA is TGTGCCAGCAGCGCTACAGGGGGCTATGGCTACACCTTC. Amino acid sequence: CASSATGGYGYTF.

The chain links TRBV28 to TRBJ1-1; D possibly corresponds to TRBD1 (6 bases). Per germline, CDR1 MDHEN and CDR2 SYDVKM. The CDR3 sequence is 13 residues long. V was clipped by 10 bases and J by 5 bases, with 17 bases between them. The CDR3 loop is CATYGGPGTEAFF. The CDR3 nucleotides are TGTGCCACCTACGGGGGGCCCGGGACTGAAGCTTTCTTT.

In DNA form, the CDR3 reads TGCGCCAGCAGCTTGGGTAATAGCGGGGGCTCTGCGACCCAGTACTTC. It translates to CASSLGNSGGSATQYF. The rearrangement links TRBV5-1 to TRBJ2-5; the match to TRBD2 covers 9 bases. Germline loops: CDR1 SGHRS, CDR2 YFSETQ. There are 16 residues in the CDR3. The ends lost 0 bases at V and 7 bases at J; junction bases unmatched: 10.

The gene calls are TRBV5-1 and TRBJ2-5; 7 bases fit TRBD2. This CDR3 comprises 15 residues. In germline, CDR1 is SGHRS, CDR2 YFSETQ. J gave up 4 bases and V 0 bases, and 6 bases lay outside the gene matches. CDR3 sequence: CASSLAAASGETQYF. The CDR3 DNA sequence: TGCGCCAGCAGCTTGGCCGCGGCTAGCGGAGAGACCCAGTACTTC.

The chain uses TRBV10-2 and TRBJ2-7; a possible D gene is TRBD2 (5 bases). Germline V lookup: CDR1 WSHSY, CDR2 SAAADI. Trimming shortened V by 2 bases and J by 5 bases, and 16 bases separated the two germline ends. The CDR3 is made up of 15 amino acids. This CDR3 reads CASSEGWSGDNEQYF. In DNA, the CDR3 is TGCGCCAGCAGTGAGGGTTGGAGCGGAGATAACGAGCAGTACTTC.

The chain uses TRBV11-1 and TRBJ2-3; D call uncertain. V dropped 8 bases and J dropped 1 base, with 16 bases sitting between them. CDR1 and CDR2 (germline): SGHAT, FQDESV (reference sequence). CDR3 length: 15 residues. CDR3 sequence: CASSIRRLGTDTQYF. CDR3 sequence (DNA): TGTGCCAGCTCCATTAGGCGGCTCGGCACAGATACGCAGTATTTT.